This TCR beta chain was documented in a study of monozygotic twins with inflammatory bowel disease. Study-wide results and caveats: Healthy co-twins showed greater TCRbeta diversity (inverse Simpson) than IBD patients. Compared with healthy twins, IBD patients shared fewer clonotypes with others, especially with disease activity. Evidence did not back any single strong signal or clonotype linked to IBD.

CDR3 length: 18 amino acids. Germline V gives CDR1 SGHAT, CDR2 FQNNGV. About this clonotype: Its antigen is undetermined.

A template switching step added UMIs, each with a 6-nucleotide sample barcode. TCRdb reprocessed the 5' RACE reads, with one entry per CDR3 protein and no DNA. The table for this sample gives some 440,000 distinct CDR3 sequences. This clonotype originated in a human donor with ulcerative colitis or Crohn's disease, or a healthy co-twin of an affected twin (not recorded which). The genes are TRBV11-2 and TRBJ2-7; the TRBD2 assignment by TCRdb is unverifiable without DNA. The sample taken for sequencing was blood. The CDR3: CASSLRGRGLALSYEQYF.